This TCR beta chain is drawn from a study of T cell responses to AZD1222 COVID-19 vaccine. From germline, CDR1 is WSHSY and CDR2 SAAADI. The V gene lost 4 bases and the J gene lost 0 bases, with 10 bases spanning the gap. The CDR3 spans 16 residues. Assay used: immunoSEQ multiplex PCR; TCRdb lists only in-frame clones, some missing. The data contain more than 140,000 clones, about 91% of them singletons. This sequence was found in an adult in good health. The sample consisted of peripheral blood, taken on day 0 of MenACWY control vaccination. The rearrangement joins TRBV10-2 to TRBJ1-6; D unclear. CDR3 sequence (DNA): TGCGCCAGCAGTGGGACCGGGAGCTCCTATAATTCACCCCTCCACTTT. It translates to CASSGTGSSYNSPLHF.